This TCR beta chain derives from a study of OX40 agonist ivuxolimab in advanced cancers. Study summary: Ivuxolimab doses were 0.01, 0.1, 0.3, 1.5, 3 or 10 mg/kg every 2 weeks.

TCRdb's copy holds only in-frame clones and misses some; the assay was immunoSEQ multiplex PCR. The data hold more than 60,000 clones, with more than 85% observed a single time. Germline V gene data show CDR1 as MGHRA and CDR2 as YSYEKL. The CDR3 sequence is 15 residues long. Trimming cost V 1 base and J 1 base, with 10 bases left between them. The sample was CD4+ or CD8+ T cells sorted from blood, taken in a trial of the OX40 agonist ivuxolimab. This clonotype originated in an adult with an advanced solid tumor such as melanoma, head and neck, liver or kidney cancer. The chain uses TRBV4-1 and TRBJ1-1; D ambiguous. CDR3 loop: CASSQVNTGNTEAFF. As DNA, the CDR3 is TGCGCCAGCAGCCAAGTCAACACCGGGAACACTGAAGCTTTCTTT.